This T cell receptor (beta chain) is drawn from a study of circulating CD8 cells and anti-PD-1 response in melanoma. Live CD3+CD8+TCRalphabeta+ cells were sorted into four subsets by PD-1 and/or TIGIT. Using around 16 ng of total RNA, TCR libraries were made with the QIAseq Immune Repertoire TCR panel. One entry per CDR3 protein, called by TCRdb with MiXCR from the reads. Of 520 or so distinct CDR3 sequences listed, about 10% were seen once; the top ten hold 52%. Judged by abundance, this clonotype is large. Its antigen is still unknown. General observations from the study: Subset repertoires were largely private at M1, with under 7.5% shared. No tumor material was available, so peptide assays assessed reactivity.

The CDR3 contains 15 residues. Trimming left V 0 bases short and J 2 bases short, with 12 bases between. Looked up from germline, CDR1 is SGDLS and CDR2 is YYNGEE. This TCR came from a human donor with melanoma. The sequencing used CD8+ T cells from PBMCs, collected at baseline or after one month of anti-PD-1 therapy (not recorded which). The chain links TRBV9 to TRBJ2-7, with a tentative D call TRBD1 (5 bases). This CDR3 reads CASSVGDSGAYEQYF. The CDR3 nucleotides read TGTGCCAGCAGCGTAGGTGACAGTGGGGCCTACGAGCAGTACTTC. Complete variable domain (other parts from reference TRBV9 and TRBJ2-7): DSGVTQTPKHLITATGQRVTLRCSPRSGDLSVYWYQQSLDQGLQFLIQYYNGEERAKGNILERFSAQQFPDLHSELNLSSLELGDSALYFCASSVGDSGAYEQYFGPGTRLTVT.